This entry concerns a single TCR beta chain. This CDR3 region has 17 residues. Trimming removed 1 base from V and 4 bases from J, with 19 bases in between. Germline V gives CDR1 SGHDN, CDR2 FVKESK. Sequenced by immunoSEQ multiplex PCR; TCRdb stores in-frame clones only, minus some. The sample includes around 50,000 clones, around 95% seen only once; the top ten take around 0.2%. This sample was included in a study of technical replicates of blood from several donors. The chain is built from TRBV14 and TRBJ2-5; D perhaps matches TRBD1 (6 bases). Sequencing was performed on T cells isolated from PBMCs. The origin of this receptor is a human donor in good health. The CDR3, as DNA: TGTGCCAGCAGCCAAGGAGGTACTGGGGGCTGGCGAGAGACCCAGTACTTC. It translates to CASSQGGTGGWRETQYF.